This T cell receptor (beta chain) was sequenced during a study of graft-versus-host responses after intestinal transplantation. Germline V gives CDR1 MDHEN, CDR2 SYDVKM. This CDR3 has 15 residues. Graft material was processed, releasing intraepithelial and lamina propria lymphocytes. Assay used: immunoSEQ multiplex PCR; TCRdb lists only in-frame clones, some missing. This table holds thousands of clones, around 70% found once. This clone was seen just once. One junction end disagrees with the germline gene, perhaps due to a read error. V gene TRBV28 combines with J gene TRBJ2-3; possible D gene TRBD1, 5 bases. The clonotype originates from a human patient who received an intestinal transplant, so some T cells may come from the graft donor. Sequenced material: ileum tissue, taken 1,000 to 1,100 days after intestinal transplantation. The DNA of the CDR3 is TGTGCCAGCAGTTTCAGGGATGGGTTCACAGATATGCAGTATTTT. Its protein is CASSFRDGFTDMQYF. Variable domain in full (rest from reference TRBV28 and TRBJ2-3): DVKVTQSSRYLVKRTGEKVFLECVQDMDHENMFWYRQDPGLGLRLIYFSYDVKMKEKGDIPEGYSVSREKKERFSLILESASTNQTSMYLCASSFRDGFTDMQYFGPGTRLTVL.